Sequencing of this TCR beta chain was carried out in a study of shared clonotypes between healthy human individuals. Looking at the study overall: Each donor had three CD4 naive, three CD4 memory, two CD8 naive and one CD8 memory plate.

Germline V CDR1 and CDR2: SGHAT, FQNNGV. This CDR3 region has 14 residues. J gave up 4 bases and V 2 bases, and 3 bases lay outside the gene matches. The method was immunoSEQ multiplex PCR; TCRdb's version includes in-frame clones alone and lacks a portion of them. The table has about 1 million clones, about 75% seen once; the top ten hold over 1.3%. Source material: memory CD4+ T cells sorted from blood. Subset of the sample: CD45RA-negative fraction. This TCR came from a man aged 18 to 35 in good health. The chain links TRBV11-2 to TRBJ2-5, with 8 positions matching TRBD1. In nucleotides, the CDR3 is TGTGCCAGCAGCTTAAGGACAGGGAGAGAGACCCAGTACTTC. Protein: CASSLRTGRETQYF.